Shown below are 25 T cell receptor beta chains from a single sample sequenced in a study of cytomegalovirus exposure and HLA in healthy donors. Researchers ran the PCR with 60 Vbeta and 13 Jbeta primers. Sequencing was performed with immunoSEQ multiplex PCR; in TCRdb, only in-frame clones are kept and a portion is missing. The table records about 170,000 clones, roughly 80% of them present only once. The material sequenced was PBMCs. These receptors were taken from a woman aged 18-30 years in good health and CMV-seronegative.

This chain joins TRBV5-1 and TRBJ1-1, with D possibly TRBD1 on 5 matching bases. V gave up 0 bases and J gave up 4 bases, with 13 bases separating them. Germline CDR1 reads SGHRS; CDR2 reads YFSETQ. The CDR3 runs 15 residues. The CDR3 is CASSLGPRQTTEAFF. The CDR3 DNA reads TGCGCCAGCAGCTTGGGACCCCGACAGACCACTGAAGCTTTCTTT. Together with reference TRBV5-1 and TRBJ1-1, the CDR3 gives the full variable domain: KAGVTQTPRYLIKTRGQQVTLSCSPISGHRSVSWYQQTPGQGLQFLFEYFSETQRNKGNFPGRFSGRQFSNSRSEMNVSTLELGDSALYLCASSLGPRQTTEAFFGQGTRLTVV.

This rearrangement joins TRBV6-5 to TRBJ2-5, with D unresolved. Germline V lookup: CDR1 MNHEY, CDR2 SVGAGI. CDR3 length equals 12 residues. Trimming shortened V by 0 bases and J by 11 bases, and 10 bases separated the two germline ends. The CDR3 loop reads CASSYSNNVQYF. The CDR3 bases are TGTGCCAGCAGTTACTCTAATAATGTTCAGTACTTC.

CDR3 in DNA: TGTGCCAGCAGCTTAACAGGGGCAGGGGGCTATGGCTACACCTTC. Its protein product is CASSLTGAGGYGYTF. V gene TRBV7-9 combines with J gene TRBJ1-2, with TRBD1 matching 7 bases. The junction had 7 bases not matched to a gene; V was cut back by 2 bases and J by 4 bases. Germline V gene data show CDR1 as SEHNR and CDR2 as FQNEAQ (reference sequence). The CDR3 is made up of 15 amino acids.

V and J are TRBV9 and TRBJ2-7, with 8 bases that match TRBD1. Germline V lookup: CDR1 SGDLS, CDR2 YYNGEE. The CDR3 sequence is 15 residues long. The J segment lost 0 bases and the V segment lost 4 bases, leaving 6 bases of the junction unmatched. CDR3 protein: CASSTTGGSSYEQYF. As DNA, the CDR3 is TGTGCCAGCAGCACCACAGGGGGAAGCTCCTACGAGCAGTACTTC.

The chain is built from TRBV6-6 and TRBJ1-5; 8 nucleotides agree with TRBD1. The ends lost 6 bases at V and 6 bases at J; junction bases unmatched: 10. CDR1 is MNHNY and CDR2 is SVGAGI in the germline V gene (reference sequence). The CDR3 loop spans 15 amino acids. The CDR3 DNA reads as TGTGCCAGCAGGGACCCAGGGGGCTCAGGTCAGCCCCAGCATTTT. Translation gives CASRDPGGSGQPQHF.

V and J are TRBV11-3 and TRBJ2-2, with D perhaps TRBD2 (5 bases). Trimming cost V 3 bases and J 7 bases, with 9 bases left between them. Germline CDR1 SGHNT, CDR2 YENEEA. CDR3 length: 13 residues. CDR3 sequence reads: CASSLSAGGELFF. The CDR3 DNA follows: TGTGCCAGCAGCTTGTCGGCGGGCGGGGAGCTGTTTTTT.

This chain's CDR3 is CSVEEGVGAGAYGYTF. The DNA of the CDR3 is TGCAGCGTTGAAGAAGGGGTTGGGGCAGGAGCCTATGGCTACACCTTC. The chain recombines TRBV29-1 with TRBJ1-2; weak D call: TRBD1 (5 bases). V lost 0 bases, J lost 4 bases, and 18 bases lay in between. Germline V gene sequence: CDR1 SQVTM, CDR2 ANQGSEA. The CDR3 loop spans 16 amino acids.

J is TRBJ2-7 and V is TRBV18; perhaps TRBD1 as D (6 bases). The CDR3 length is 13 residues. Germline lookup yields CDR1 KGHSH and CDR2 LQKENI. V shed 4 bases and J shed 7 bases, with 14 bases lying between them. The CDR3 region is CASSRDTSREQYF. The CDR3 nucleotides are TGTGCCAGCTCACGGGACACCTCTAGGGAGCAGTACTTC.

The J gene is TRBJ1-2, the V gene TRBV25-1, with 8 nucleotides matching TRBD1. Germline CDR1 MGHDK, CDR2 SYGVNS. The length of the CDR3 is 15 residues. V gave up 3 bases and J gave up 3 bases; unmatched junction bases: 6. CDR3 region: CASSESGTGDYGYTF. The CDR3 DNA reads TGTGCCAGCAGTGAGTCCGGGACAGGAGACTATGGCTACACCTTC.

This clone was detected only once. The rearrangement uses TRBV5-1 and TRBJ2-5; 7 bases line up with TRBD1. The CDR3 sequence is 14 residues long. Germline V gene sequence: CDR1 SGHRS, CDR2 YFSETQ. V shed 3 bases, J shed 2 bases, and the junction held 4 bases outside the gene matches. CDR3 loop: CASSYGTVQETQYF. Here the CDR3 DNA reads TGCGCCAGCAGCTATGGGACAGTTCAAGAGACCCAGTACTTC.

CDR3 sequence reads: CASSGSGVGTDTQYF. In nucleotides, the CDR3 is TGTGCCAGCAGTGGGAGCGGAGTAGGCACAGATACGCAGTATTTT. The chain carries TRBV2 and TRBJ2-3; maybe TRBD2 (5 bases). The V and J ends lost 4 bases and 1 base respectively, with 12 bases between them. CDR3 length: 15 residues. CDR1 is SNHLY and CDR2 is FYNNEI in the germline V gene.

The rearrangement uses TRBV5-6 and TRBJ1-1, with TRBD1 as a possible D gene (6 bases). Germline V lookup: CDR1 SGHDT, CDR2 YYEEEE. The CDR3 has 16 residues. Trimming left V 0 bases short and J 0 bases short, with 12 bases between. Written as DNA, the CDR3 is TGTGCCAGCAGCTTGGCCAGGGGCGCCATGAACACTGAAGCTTTCTTT. It codes for CASSLARGAMNTEAFF.

V and J are TRBV19 and TRBJ2-1, with TRBD2 matching 8 bases. Germline CDR1 is LNHDA and CDR2 is SQIVND (reference sequence). V dropped 3 bases and J dropped 4; count of bases not matched to a gene: 11. This CDR3 region has 17 residues. In DNA, the CDR3 is TGTGCCAGTAGTATCCGGGCGCGCGGGGGGCTATACAATGAGCAGTTCTTC. It specifies CASSIRARGGLYNEQFF.

V and J are TRBV10-3 and TRBJ2-7; TRBD2 agrees at 9 bases. V lost 11 bases and J lost 5; bases outside the gene matches: 10. Germline V gives CDR1 ENHRY, CDR2 SYGVKD. The CDR3 is 13 residues long. The chain's CDR3 is CAATSGTRDEQYF. The CDR3 DNA sequence: TGTGCCGCGACTAGCGGAACTAGGGACGAGCAGTACTTC.

V usage is TRBV4-1 and J usage is TRBJ1-1; possible D gene TRBD1, 6 bases. The CDR3 has 14 amino acids. With 1 base removed from V and 7 bases from J, the gap between germline ends came to 13 bases. Germline loops: CDR1 MGHRA, CDR2 YSYEKL. CDR3 sequence reads: CASSQGQATVEAFF. The CDR3 region has the DNA TGCGCCAGCAGCCAAGGACAGGCGACGGTTGAAGCTTTCTTT.

This clone was found once. The chain links TRBV28 to TRBJ2-7; possible D gene TRBD2, 6 bases. In germline, CDR1 is MDHEN, CDR2 SYDVKM. Trimming removed 2 bases from V and 2 bases from J, with 10 bases in between. This CDR3 comprises 14 residues. CDR3: CASSLAGSAYEQYF. In DNA, the CDR3 is TGTGCCAGCAGTTTAGCGGGATCGGCCTACGAGCAGTACTTC. The full variable domain, its missing parts supplied by reference TRBV28 and TRBJ2-7, is DVKVTQSSRYLVKRTGEKVFLECVQDMDHENMFWYRQDPGLGLRLIYFSYDVKMKEKGDIPEGYSVSREKKERFSLILESASTNQTSMYLCASSLAGSAYEQYFGPGTRLTVT.

This clone was counted between two and nine times. Other DNA sequences within the sample encode an identical CDR3. The J gene is TRBJ2-2, the V gene TRBV11-2; D might be TRBD1 (5 bases). Germline CDR1 reads SGHAT; CDR2 reads FQNNGV. Trimming shortened V by 1 base and J by 8 bases, and 8 bases separated the two germline ends. The CDR3 consists of 13 residues. The CDR3 spells CASSLGQGGELFF. In DNA, the CDR3 is TGTGCCAGCAGCTTAGGGCAGGGTGGGGAGCTGTTTTTT.

This clone appeared a single time. The chain uses TRBV5-6 and TRBJ1-5, with TRBD1 matching over 10 bases. CDR1 is SGHDT, CDR2 YYEEEE, per germline. This CDR3 is 19 amino acids long. After removal of 4 bases from V and 0 bases from J, the junction contained 13 bases not matched to a gene. Written as DNA, the CDR3 is TGTGCCAGCAGCCCCGCTCGGACAGGGGGGACTAATAGCAATCAGCCCCAGCATTTT. This sequence encodes CASSPARTGGTNSNQPQHF.

CDR3 in DNA: TGTGCCAGCAGTGACTCTTCGGGGGAGTGGAACACTGAAGCTTTCTTT. Translating it yields CASSDSSGEWNTEAFF. The chain is built from TRBV6-4 and TRBJ1-1; tentatively, D is TRBD1 (5 bases). The V end lost 0 bases, the J end lost 1 base, and 12 bases lay between the germline ends. This CDR3 comprises 16 residues. Germline CDR1 and CDR2: MRHNA and SNTAGT.

Notes on this clone: At one boundary the junction diverges from the germline segment, which might be a read error. The chain carries TRBV7-9 and TRBJ2-7, with no clear D. The germline V gene encodes CDR1 SEHNR and CDR2 FQNEAQ (reference sequence). The CDR3 is 12 residues long. CDR3 sequence (DNA): TGTTCCAGCAGCCTGAGCTCCTACGAGCAGTACTTC. Translated, it gives CSSSLSSYEQYF.

This rearrangement joins TRBV5-4 to TRBJ2-7; D is undetermined. Germline CDR1 reads SGHNT; CDR2 reads YYREEE (reference sequence). Trimming left V 0 bases short and J 3 bases short, with 10 bases between. The CDR3 runs to 14 residues. CDR3 in DNA: TGTGCCAGCAGCTTGGAGCAGGCAGACTACGAGCAGTACTTC. It translates to CASSLEQADYEQYF.

CDR3: CASRRTSGESGEQYF. DNA for the CDR3: TGTGCCAGCAGGCGGACTAGCGGGGAGTCCGGAGAGCAGTACTTC. This rearrangement joins TRBV6-5 to TRBJ2-7; 12 nucleotides align to TRBD2. Germline loops: CDR1 MNHEY, CDR2 SVGAGI. The CDR3 extends over 15 amino acids. With 6 bases clipped from V and 7 bases from J, the junction kept 10 bases outside the gene matches.

V gene TRBV2 combines with J gene TRBJ1-1; D is unclear. V lost 8 bases and J lost 0, with 7 bases in between. CDR1 is SNHLY, CDR2 FYNNEI, per germline. CDR3 length equals 12 residues. The CDR3 reads CASFNMNTEAFF. CDR3 DNA: TGTGCCAGCTTTAATATGAACACTGAAGCTTTCTTT. The variable domain in full, completed from reference TRBV2 and TRBJ1-1, reads EPEVTQTPSHQVTQMGQEVILRCVPISNHLYFYWYRQILGQKVEFLVSFYNNEISEKSEIFDDQFSVERPDGSNFTLKIRSTKLEDSAMYFCASFNMNTEAFFGQGTRLTVV.

The chain couples TRBV25-1 to TRBJ2-3; 9 bases are a match to TRBD2. Trimming removed 5 bases from V and 6 bases from J; junction bases left unmatched: 18. The CDR3 spans 18 residues. Germline loops: CDR1 MGHDK, CDR2 SYGVNS. DNA of the CDR3: TGTGCCAGCAGTTCGGGGCTAGCGGGGACGTTCGGGCTCGATACGCAGTATTTT. Protein sequence: CASSSGLAGTFGLDTQYF.

The chain uses TRBV5-1 and TRBJ2-1, with D unresolved. V was clipped by 0 bases and J by 1 base, with 11 bases between them. There are 16 residues in the CDR3. The germline V gene encodes CDR1 SGHRS and CDR2 YFSETQ. The CDR3 bases are TGCGCCAGCAGCTTGGTGTTACGGGTATCCTACAATGAGCAGTTCTTC. It encodes CASSLVLRVSYNEQFF.